A single TCR beta chain is shown here with its context. This entry belongs to a study of OX40 agonist ivuxolimab in advanced cancers. The sampling schedule covered blood at baseline, cycle 4 day 1, and cycle 7 day 1. This CDR3 is built from 13 residues. From germline, CDR1 is SEHNR and CDR2 FQNEAQ (reference sequence). Trimming stripped 0 bases from V and 13 bases from J, with 15 bases between. The assay was immunoSEQ multiplex PCR, and TCRdb's table has in-frame clones only and misses some. The sample has fewer than 65,000 clones, roughly three quarters seen once. The origin of this receptor is an adult with an advanced solid tumor such as melanoma, head and neck, liver or kidney cancer. The V and J genes are TRBV7-9 and TRBJ1-1, with D hard to call. The material was CD4+ or CD8+ T cells sorted from blood, obtained in a trial of the OX40 agonist ivuxolimab. The CDR3 nucleotides read TGTGCCAGCAGCTTAGCTACGGTAGAGAGGGATTTCTTT. Translation: CASSLATVERDFF.